These 7 T cell receptor beta chains were all obtained from the same sample, sequenced in a study of T cell responses to AZD1222 COVID-19 vaccine. The method was immunoSEQ multiplex PCR; TCRdb's version includes in-frame clones alone and lacks a portion of them. The sample yields 130,000 to 150,000 clones, around 88% seen once. The sample consisted of peripheral blood, taken on day 0 of AZD1222 vaccination. The receptors here all came from an adult in good health.

The rearrangement links TRBV6-2 or TRBV6-3 to TRBJ2-7; no reliable D call. The germline CDR1 and CDR2 sequences are MNHEY and SVGEGT. Trimming removed 5 bases at V and 6 bases at J, with 11 bases between. The CDR3 has 12 amino acids. DNA of the CDR3: TGTGCCAGCAGTGGAACTGGGCGCGAGCAGTACTTC. The encoded protein is CASSGTGREQYF.

The rearrangement joins TRBV14 to TRBJ1-6; D gene unclear. From germline, CDR1 is SGHDN and CDR2 FVKESK. Trimming shortened V by 0 bases and J by 7 bases, and 7 bases separated the two germline ends. The CDR3 is made up of 14 amino acids. The CDR3 region is CASSQDFSNSPLHF. CDR3 DNA: TGTGCCAGCAGCCAAGATTTTTCGAATTCACCCCTCCACTTT.

The rearrangement joins TRBV19 to TRBJ2-7, with 7 bases matching TRBD2. This CDR3 is built from 15 residues. Trimming at V came to 6 bases and at J to 0 bases, leaving 8 bases not matched to a gene. Germline CDR1 reads LNHDA; CDR2 reads SQIVND (reference sequence). The CDR3 DNA reads TGTGCCAGTAGCGAGACTAGCCAAGGCTCCTACGAGCAGTACTTC. It encodes CASSETSQGSYEQYF.

This chain links TRBV23-1 with TRBJ2-3; D call uncertain. TRBV23-1 is reported as an ORF; its role is uncertain. Trimming took off 5 bases at V and 5 bases at J, with 5 bases between the two ends. The CDR3 loop spans 11 amino acids. The CDR3: CASSLGDTQYF. CDR3 in DNA: TGCGCCAGCAGTTTAGGAGATACGCAGTATTTT.

The chain has TRBV5-1 and TRBJ1-2, with D tentatively TRBD1 (5 bases). The ends were cut back, 1 base at V and 6 bases at J, with 10 bases in the middle. The germline gives CDR1 SGHRS, CDR2 YFSETQ. This CDR3 is built from 13 residues. This chain's CDR3 is CASSLPGGDGYTF. The CDR3 coding sequence is TGCGCCAGCAGCTTGCCCGGAGGGGATGGCTACACCTTC.

The gene calls are TRBV6-6 and TRBJ2-2, with D unclear. V was trimmed by 5 bases and J by 5 bases, leaving 6 bases between them. The CDR3 has 12 residues. Per the germline V gene, CDR1 is MNHNY and CDR2 is SVGAGI (reference sequence). The CDR3 DNA reads as TGTGCCAGCAGTCAAATTACCGGGGAGCTGTTTTTT. Translating gives CASSQITGELFF.

The V call is TRBV3-1 (or the pseudogene TRBV3-2), the J call TRBJ2-1; D is uncertain. The CDR3 runs 11 residues. Germline CDR1 reads LGHDT; CDR2 reads YNNKEL (reference sequence). The V end was cut by 2 bases, the J end by 8 bases, with 4 bases between. CDR3 DNA: TGTGCCAGCAGCCAAACCGATGAGCAGTTCTTC. It yields the protein CASSQTDEQFF.